The 16 T cell receptor beta chains below all came from one sample that was sequenced in a study of cytomegalovirus exposure and HLA in healthy donors. Vbeta (60) and Jbeta (13) primers were used in the PCR. The method was immunoSEQ multiplex PCR; TCRdb's version includes in-frame clones alone and lacks a portion of them. Altogether about 150,000 clones are present, 76% being singletons, with the ten largest covering around 1.7%. The sequenced material came from PBMCs. Receptor source: a middle-aged woman in good health and CMV-seronegative.

This clone was observed a few times. The chain employs TRBV19 and TRBJ1-2; 7 nucleotides line up with TRBD1. Germline CDR1 and CDR2: LNHDA and SQIVND (reference sequence). This CDR3 is built from 11 residues. The trim removed 10 bases at V and 3 bases at J, leaving 2 bases unmatched. The CDR3 coding sequence is TGTGCCACCACAGGGGACTATGGCTACACCTTC. Translation gives CATTGDYGYTF.

The chain uses TRBV5-1 and TRBJ2-6; the D gene is possibly TRBD1 (5 bases). V was clipped by 1 base and J by 2 bases, with 13 bases between them. The CDR3 sequence is 17 residues long. Germline CDR1 reads SGHRS; CDR2 reads YFSETQ. The CDR3, as DNA: TGCGCCAGCAGCTTGAAAATCCAGGGAACTGGGGCCAACGTCCTGACTTTC. This sequence encodes CASSLKIQGTGANVLTF.

This clone was observed a handful of times. The chain joins TRBV18 to TRBJ2-4; 10 bases are a match to TRBD1. Losses at the gene ends were 2 bases for V and 0 bases for J; bases not matched to a gene: 1. The CDR3 spans 16 residues. CDR1 is KGHSH, CDR2 LQKENI, per germline. For the CDR3, the DNA is TGTGCCAGCTCACCAAGGACAGGGGGAGCCAAAAACATTCAGTACTTC. It codes for CASSPRTGGAKNIQYF.

The genes are TRBV28 and TRBJ2-7, with D possibly being TRBD1 (6 bases). The V end was cut by 6 bases, the J end by 3 bases, with 12 bases between. The CDR3 spans 13 residues. Germline lookup yields CDR1 MDHEN and CDR2 SYDVKM. The CDR3: CASSRGDFYEQYF. CDR3 DNA: TGTGCCAGCAGCAGGGGAGACTTCTACGAGCAGTACTTC.

Remarks on this clone: The identical CDR3 is also encoded by other nucleotide sequences in the sample. The chain is built from TRBV15 and TRBJ2-1; D may be TRBD2 (6 bases). Germline V lookup: CDR1 LNHNV, CDR2 YYDKDF (reference sequence). Trimming left V 0 bases short and J 7 bases short, with 13 bases between. The CDR3 is 15 residues long. In nucleotides, the CDR3 is TGTGCCACCAGCAGAGATCGGGCGGGGTCAAATGAGCAGTTCTTC. Amino acid sequence: CATSRDRAGSNEQFF.

The CDR3 here is CASSLSPGGSDTQYF. The CDR3 region has the DNA TGTGCCAGCAGCTTGAGCCCAGGGGGCTCAGATACGCAGTATTTT. The V gene is TRBV5-4, the J gene TRBJ2-3; 8 positions agree with TRBD1. This CDR3 contains 15 residues. V dropped 1 base and J dropped 4; count of bases not matched to a gene: 5. The germline gives CDR1 SGHNT, CDR2 YYREEE (reference sequence).

The rearrangement uses TRBV29-1 and TRBJ1-1; D is possibly TRBD1 (5 bases). V was pared by 2 bases and J by 5 bases, with 6 bases between. CDR3 length equals 11 residues. Germline lookup yields CDR1 SQVTM and CDR2 ANQGSEA. The CDR3 coding sequence is TGCAGCGTTGAAAAGGGGACTGAAGCTTTCTTT. Protein: CSVEKGTEAFF.

This chain uses TRBV4-1 with TRBJ2-1; D perhaps matches TRBD1 (6 bases). This CDR3 region has 16 residues. Germline-derived CDR1 and CDR2 are MGHRA and YSYEKL. V gave up 4 bases and J gave up 2 bases, with 15 bases separating them. CDR3 sequence reads: CASSRAETGPYNEQFF. The CDR3 DNA reads as TGCGCCAGCAGCCGGGCTGAGACAGGTCCCTACAATGAGCAGTTCTTC.

The chain joins TRBV2 to TRBJ2-5; perhaps TRBD2 as D (5 bases). The CDR3 is 13 amino acids. Germline loops: CDR1 SNHLY, CDR2 FYNNEI. The V and J ends lost 4 bases and 4 bases respectively, with 10 bases between them. CDR3 sequence (DNA): TGTGCCAGCAGTGCAGTAGCGAGAGAGACCCAGTACTTC. Its translation: CASSAVARETQYF.

The chain recombines TRBV27 with TRBJ1-2; a possible D gene is TRBD1 (5 bases). The CDR3 extends over 14 amino acids. The V gene lost 2 bases and the J gene lost 3 bases, with 10 bases spanning the gap. Germline CDR1 and CDR2: MNHEY and SMNVEV (reference sequence). Here the CDR3 reads CASSLVLGDYGYTF. The CDR3 region has the DNA TGTGCCAGCAGTTTAGTTCTAGGGGACTATGGCTACACCTTC.

The rearrangement links TRBV10-2 to TRBJ2-7, with 11 positions matching TRBD2. This CDR3 region has 14 residues. Germline assignment: CDR1 WSHSY and CDR2 SAAADI. Losses at the gene ends were 6 bases for V and 4 bases for J; bases not matched to a gene: 5. The CDR3 DNA reads TGCGCCAGCAGGCCGCTAGCGGGAGGATACGAGCAGTACTTC. Its translation is CASRPLAGGYEQYF.

This clone was detected a few times. J is TRBJ1-1 and V is TRBV6-1; TRBD1 agrees at 7 bases. The junction had 6 bases not matched to a gene; V was cut back by 3 bases and J by 5 bases. Germline assignment: CDR1 MNHNS and CDR2 SASEGT. There are 14 residues in the CDR3. CDR3 protein: CASSDWQGVTEAFF. Written as DNA, the CDR3 is TGTGCCAGCAGTGACTGGCAGGGGGTTACTGAAGCTTTCTTT.

This clone was seen a single time. V usage is TRBV18 and J usage is TRBJ1-3; a possible D gene is TRBD1 (5 bases). Trimming shortened V by 6 bases and J by 0 bases, and 12 bases separated the two germline ends. Germline assignment: CDR1 KGHSH and CDR2 LQKENI. The CDR3 totals 15 residues. The CDR3 loop is CASSLQESSGNTIYF. CDR3 sequence (DNA): TGTGCCAGCTCTCTACAGGAGAGCTCTGGAAACACCATATATTTT.

This chain links TRBV30 with TRBJ1-5; 8 nucleotides align to TRBD1. The CDR3 loop spans 14 amino acids. Germline V gives CDR1 GTSNPN, CDR2 SVGIG (reference sequence). Trimming removed 4 bases from V and 3 bases from J; junction bases left unmatched: 5. The CDR3 DNA reads TGTGCCTGGACCCGGACAGGGATCAATCAGCCCCAGCATTTT. Protein product: CAWTRTGINQPQHF.

This clone has a handful of counts. This chain links TRBV6-1 with TRBJ1-1; the D gene is possibly TRBD1 (5 bases). V was trimmed by 5 bases and J by 0 bases, leaving 10 bases between them. Germline values: CDR1 MNHNS, CDR2 SASEGT. The CDR3 is 14 amino acids. The CDR3 spells CASSPRGLNTEAFF. CDR3 nucleotide sequence: TGTGCCAGCAGTCCACGGGGGTTGAACACTGAAGCTTTCTTT.

The chain employs TRBV18 and TRBJ2-5, with D possibly being TRBD2 (5 bases). In germline, CDR1 is KGHSH, CDR2 LQKENI. The CDR3 is made up of 14 amino acids. V was shortened by 3 bases and J by 1 base, with 9 bases between the two germline ends. The DNA for the CDR3 is TGTGCCAGCTCACCGGGAGAATCCCAAGAGACCCAGTACTTC. Its translation is CASSPGESQETQYF.